The sequence of this T cell receptor (beta chain) was determined in a study of T cell responses to AZD1222 COVID-19 vaccine. The study, taken as a whole, reports: Repertoire samples came only from after the peak T cell response. Close to half of all spike-specific TCRs reportedly target regions of the variants that are unmutated. It should be noted that donors were predominantly white British and more often female, and clonal diversity was possibly underestimated. Seropositivity was recorded at baseline in only six AZD1222 recipients.

This table comes from immunoSEQ multiplex PCR, and its TCRdb copy is limited to in-frame clones, with some not included. Of 90,000 to 150,000 clones listed, about 90% were seen once; the top ten hold roughly 4.2%. Comments on this clone: The antigen is not known.

This sequence originates from an adult in good health. The sequencing used peripheral blood, collected on day 0 of AZD1222 vaccination.

CDR3 DNA: TGTGCCAGCAGCTATGGTAATTCACCCCTCCACTTT. Its protein product is CASSYGNSPLHF. The rearrangement uses TRBV7-6 and TRBJ1-6; D unclear. V was trimmed by 4 bases and J by 6 bases, leaving 4 bases between them. The CDR3 is 12 amino acids. Germline assignment: CDR1 SGHVS and CDR2 FNYEAQ.